Listed below are T cell receptor beta chains from one sample, sequenced in a study of T cell responses to AZD1222 COVID-19 vaccine. Profiled with immunoSEQ multiplex PCR; TCRdb holds only in-frame clones, not every one. The data contain approximately 170,000 clones, 80% to 95% of them seen just once; the ten biggest clones take up 4% to 5.5%. The sequencing here drew on peripheral blood, taken on day 0 of AZD1222 vaccination. The receptors shown here come from an adult in good health. CDR3s include the opening cysteine and the closing phenylalanine or tryptophan. Each record gives: J gene, clone size, V gene, CDR3 protein. Part of the rows lack a size; the others show once, few, many or a class for expanded clones.

j_call: TRBJ2-1
clone_size: .
v_call: TRBV9
cdr3_aa: CASSVGGGEPHNEQFF

j_call: TRBJ1-1
clone_size: .
v_call: TRBV19
cdr3_aa: CASKKETEAFF

j_call: TRBJ1-1
clone_size: .
v_call: TRBV11-2
cdr3_aa: CASSTRTGGTLTEAFF

j_call: TRBJ1-2
clone_size: .
v_call: TRBV25-1
cdr3_aa: CASSDLSGTGYTF

j_call: TRBJ1-3
clone_size: once
v_call: TRBV7-2
cdr3_aa: CASSLWTTGNTIYF

j_call: TRBJ2-6
clone_size: .
v_call: TRBV7-3
cdr3_aa: CASSSTNGRGYSGANVLTF

j_call: TRBJ2-3
clone_size: once
v_call: TRBV18
cdr3_aa: CASSPDRSSTDTQYF

j_call: TRBJ1-5
clone_size: few
v_call: TRBV19
cdr3_aa: CASSRSDLISPQHF

j_call: TRBJ2-6
clone_size: once
v_call: TRBV11-2
cdr3_aa: CASSSTQPSGANVLTF

j_call: TRBJ2-7
clone_size: .
v_call: TRBV29-1
cdr3_aa: CSVELRDRGSYEQYF

j_call: TRBJ2-7
clone_size: .
v_call: TRBV28
cdr3_aa: CAIQGGSYEQYF

j_call: TRBJ1-2
clone_size: .
v_call: TRBV20-1
cdr3_aa: CSARDASGYTF

j_call: TRBJ2-6
clone_size: .
v_call: TRBV6-5
cdr3_aa: CASSYWISGANVLTF

j_call: TRBJ2-2
clone_size: .
v_call: TRBV7-2
cdr3_aa: CASSRRGKRDSNTGELFF

j_call: TRBJ2-1
clone_size: .
v_call: TRBV18
cdr3_aa: CASSRGTSGSVGYNEQFF

j_call: TRBJ2-3
clone_size: .
v_call: TRBV5-1
cdr3_aa: CASSLGGRAVTDTQYF

j_call: TRBJ1-4
clone_size: .
v_call: TRBV9
cdr3_aa: CASSDSAATNEKLFF

j_call: TRBJ1-6
clone_size: once
v_call: TRBV27
cdr3_aa: CASSPWDYNSPLHF

j_call: TRBJ2-2
clone_size: .
v_call: TRBV5-1
cdr3_aa: CASSLGGTSGSGVTGELFF

j_call: TRBJ2-5
clone_size: once
v_call: TRBV9
cdr3_aa: CASSVSSGSGETQYF

j_call: TRBJ2-7
clone_size: .
v_call: TRBV28
cdr3_aa: CASTATGGFYEQYF

j_call: TRBJ2-7
clone_size: .
v_call: TRBV15
cdr3_aa: CATSTGQGYEQYF

j_call: TRBJ1-2
clone_size: .
v_call: TRBV28
cdr3_aa: CASSRPVYGYTF

j_call: TRBJ1-1
clone_size: .
v_call: TRBV5-4
cdr3_aa: CASSPLLENTEAFF

j_call: TRBJ2-5
clone_size: .
v_call: TRBV5-1
cdr3_aa: CASGPEPGVRRETQYF

j_call: TRBJ1-4
clone_size: once
v_call: TRBV2
cdr3_aa: CASKRVATNEKLFF

j_call: TRBJ2-1
clone_size: .
v_call: TRBV5-1
cdr3_aa: CASSLAITSSYNEQFF

j_call: TRBJ2-2
clone_size: .
v_call: TRBV2
cdr3_aa: CASRLGYTGELFF

j_call: TRBJ1-5
clone_size: .
v_call: TRBV2
cdr3_aa: CASSEDTANQPQHF

j_call: TRBJ1-4
clone_size: once
v_call: TRBV5-1
cdr3_aa: CASSLGTPTNEKLFF

j_call: TRBJ1-2
clone_size: .
v_call: TRBV19
cdr3_aa: CASTTTGLQGGYTF